Described below is a single TCR beta chain sequence and its context. The CDR3 has 14 amino acids. CDR1 and CDR2 from the germline V gene are SGHTA and FQGNSA. V dropped 1 base and J dropped 7; count of bases not matched to a gene: 3. The record originates from a study of blood T cell repertoires in COVID-19. About the study: Samples of COVID-19 (acute and convalescent) were obtained from the United States, Italy and Spain.

Per the authors' pipeline: Quantification of nucleated cells was approximated via reference gene primer amplification. Profiled with immunoSEQ multiplex PCR; TCRdb holds only in-frame clones, not every one. That table furnishes V, J and clone size, whereas the DNA furnished D and trimming. The sample shows approximately 83,000 clones, approximately 88% of them seen only once. The sequencing sample was made of peripheral blood. The J gene is TRBJ2-1, the V gene TRBV7-2; 8 bases fit TRBD2. The sequence derives from a man between 65 and 85 years old with acute or convalescent COVID-19. The CDR3 protein is CASSLEAGVNEQFF. The DNA for the CDR3 is TGTGCCAGCAGCTTAGAAGCGGGGGTAAATGAGCAGTTCTTC.